The entry that follows covers one TCR beta chain sequence. Its antigen is not yet known. No much larger clone is present one base from it, and per-base qualities are unavailable. This sample is drawn from a study of T-cell memory formation after mild COVID-19 (TCRdb year 2021). Broadly, across the study: TCR sequence clusters from the two donors were found to be largely donor specific. Two young, previously healthy adult volunteers, one female and one male, were included in the cohort. T-cell clones expanding and contracting after mild COVID-19 in two donors were tracked by longitudinal TCRalpha and TCRbeta repertoire sequencing. Results the study describes overall, beyond this receptor: The study included only a couple of mild cases, and larger cohorts that include severe cases with pre-infection samples were judged to be necessary. SARS-CoV-2 specificity of the second-wave clones peaking on day 37 was not confirmed. Some responding clones were found in pre-infection memory, which suggests that pre-existing cross-reactive memory T cells took part in the SARS-CoV-2 response. Clones contracting from day 15 to 85 had balanced CD4/CD8 phenotypes, while a second wave expanding from day 15 to 37 was biased towards CD4+. Contracting CD4+ clones appeared mostly in the CM and EM memory subsets, whereas CD8+ clones were enriched in EMRA.

TCRdb lists the instrument as Illumina NovaSeq 6000. Using 5'RACE with constant-segment primers, TCRalpha and TCRbeta cDNA libraries were constructed, with sample barcodes and unique molecular identifiers added in the process. RNA was extracted from every sample with Trizol reagent. Libraries were amplified in two PCR steps, with a second sample barcode and Illumina TruSeq adapters added in the second step. The libraries were sequenced on an Illumina NovaSeq using 2 x 150 bp paired-end reads. The published analysis was carried out like this. Reads were demultiplexed and collapsed into UMI-guided consensus sequences with migec v1.2.7. Using mixcr v2.1.11, UMI consensuses were aligned to TRA and TRB V and J templates and then assembled into clonotypes. Expanded or contracted clonotypes were those called significant by both edgeR and NoisET, with noise models trained on biological replicates. edgeR calls used a false discovery rate-adjusted p below 0.01 and a log2 fold-change threshold of 1. As an exploratory analysis of dynamics, PCA with hierarchical clustering was applied to max-normalized trajectories of the 1000 most abundant clonotypes. Each responding clone was given a CD4 or CD8 phenotype based on the CD4+ and CD8+ repertoires, which had been sequenced separately. The raw public data were reprocessed by TCRdb itself: fastp quality trimming at Q25, MiXCR clonotype calling, in-frame beta chains only. Every distinct CDR3 protein forms one entry, paired with its most common genes and DNA. The V and J calls follow TCRdb's processing rather than the paper's. Counted in this sample were about 210,000 distinct CDR3 sequences; 27% of them appeared once. Clones ranked in the top ten supply about an eighth of the sample.

Ficoll-Paque density gradient centrifugation was the method used to isolate PBMCs. Measured from the cysteine to the phenylalanine, the CDR3 is 15 residues long. The sequence is cut down to CDR3 DNA, 45 bases in frame from base 1. Deletion took 0 bases off V and 0 bases off J, with a span of 7 bases between the germline ends. Taken from the germline V gene, the CDR1 and CDR2 loops are ENHRY and SYGVKD. The rearrangement combines TRBV10-3 with TRBJ2-3; too little of a D gene remains to name it. The receptor comes from an adult woman who had mild COVID-19 (a few samples of this study predate the infection). The sample titles of this study are shuffled in the database, so cell type and time point are left out; the donor was told from shared clones. Sequencing was performed on PBMCs or a T cell subset sorted from them (not recorded which). The CDR3 region reads CAISESDLSTDTQYF. In nucleotide form, the sequence is TGTGCCATCAGTGAGTCCGACCTAAGCACAGATACGCAGTATTTT.